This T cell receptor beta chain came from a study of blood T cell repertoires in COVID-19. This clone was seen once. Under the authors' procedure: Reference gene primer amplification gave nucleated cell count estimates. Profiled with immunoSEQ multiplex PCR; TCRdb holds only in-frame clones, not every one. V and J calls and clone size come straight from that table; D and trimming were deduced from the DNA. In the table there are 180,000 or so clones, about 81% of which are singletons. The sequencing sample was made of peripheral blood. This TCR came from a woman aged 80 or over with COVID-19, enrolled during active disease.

The CDR3 protein is CASSQTGWNTEAFF. The CDR3 DNA reads as TGTGCCAGCAGCCAAACAGGGTGGAACACTGAAGCTTTCTTT. V gene TRBV3-1 (or the pseudogene TRBV3-2) combines with J gene TRBJ1-1, with a tentative D call TRBD1 (6 bases). The germline V gene encodes CDR1 LGHDT and CDR2 YNNKEL (reference sequence). V was pared by 2 bases and J by 1 base, with 8 bases between. The CDR3 has 14 residues.